The clone carrying this T cell receptor beta chain was counted only a few times. Its cognate antigen is unknown. From the reads, TCRdb called clonotypes with MiXCR, one entry per CDR3 protein. This table has roughly 990,000 distinct CDR3 sequences, approximately 31% appearing once. The data were taken from a study of T cell repertoires in cytomegalovirus infection. At the level of the study: A matching HLA type, together with CMV infection, was signaled by public TCR beta signatures.

This CDR3 is 11 amino acids long. V was cut by 4 bases and J by 6 bases, with 7 bases left in between. CDR1 and CDR2 (germline): LNHDA, SQIVND (reference sequence). The chain joins TRBV19 to TRBJ2-7; D is undetermined. The source was cultured CD8+ T cells from PBMCs, collected from culture after CMV antigen stimulation. The TCR was taken from a human donor in good health (CMV status not recorded). Some clones in this sample may be carry-over from other donors' samples. The DNA for the CDR3 is TGTGCCAGTAGTACCATGTCCGAGCAGTACTTC. Amino acid sequence: CASSTMSEQYF.